This T cell receptor (beta chain) was captured by sequencing in a study of cytomegalovirus exposure and HLA in healthy donors. Study-wide findings and caveats: Accurate prediction of HLA-A and HLA-B alleles (for most subjects) was reportedly achieved from TCR beta sequences.

V shed 0 bases and J shed 7 bases, with 7 bases lying between them. The length of the CDR3 is 13 residues. From germline, CDR1 is GTSNPN and CDR2 SVGIG (reference sequence). Whether this donor was CMV seropositive was not recorded. PCR involved 60 Vbeta and 13 Jbeta primers. Clones were sequenced by immunoSEQ multiplex PCR, and TCRdb holds only the in-frame ones, with some missing. Of some 57,000 clones in the sample, around 52% were seen once. A remark on this clone: Its antigen remains unidentified.

The chain has TRBV30 and TRBJ1-6; no clear D gene. The sequenced sample consisted of PBMCs. The sequence came from a human donor in good health. CDR3 residues: CAWSVHGNSPLHF. The DNA for the CDR3 is TGTGCCTGGAGTGTACACGGGAATTCACCCCTCCACTTT.